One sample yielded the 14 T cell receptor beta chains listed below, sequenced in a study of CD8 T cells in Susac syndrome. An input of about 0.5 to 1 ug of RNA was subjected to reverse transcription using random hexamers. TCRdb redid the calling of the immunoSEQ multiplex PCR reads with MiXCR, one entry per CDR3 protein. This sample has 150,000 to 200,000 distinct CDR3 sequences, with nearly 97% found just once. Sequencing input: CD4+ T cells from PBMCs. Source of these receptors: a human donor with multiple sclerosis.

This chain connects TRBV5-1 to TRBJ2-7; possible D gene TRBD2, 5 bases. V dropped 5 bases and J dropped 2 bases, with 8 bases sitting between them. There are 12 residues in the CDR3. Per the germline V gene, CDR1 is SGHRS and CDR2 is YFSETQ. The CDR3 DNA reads TGCGCCAGCAGAATGGGAGCCTACGAGCAGTACTTC. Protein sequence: CASRMGAYEQYF.

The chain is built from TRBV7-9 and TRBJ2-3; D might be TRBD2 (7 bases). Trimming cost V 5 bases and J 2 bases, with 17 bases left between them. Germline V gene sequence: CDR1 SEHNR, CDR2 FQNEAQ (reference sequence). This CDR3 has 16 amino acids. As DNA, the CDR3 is TGTGCCAGCAGCCCAGATGGGCGGGGGCTCACAGATACGCAGTATTTT. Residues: CASSPDGRGLTDTQYF.

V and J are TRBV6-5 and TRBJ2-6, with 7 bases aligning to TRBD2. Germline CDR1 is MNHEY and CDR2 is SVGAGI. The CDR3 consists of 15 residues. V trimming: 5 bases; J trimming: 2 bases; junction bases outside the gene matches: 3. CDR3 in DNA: TGTGCCAGCAGTGGAGGGAGGGCTGGGGCCAACGTCCTGACTTTC. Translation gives CASSGGRAGANVLTF.

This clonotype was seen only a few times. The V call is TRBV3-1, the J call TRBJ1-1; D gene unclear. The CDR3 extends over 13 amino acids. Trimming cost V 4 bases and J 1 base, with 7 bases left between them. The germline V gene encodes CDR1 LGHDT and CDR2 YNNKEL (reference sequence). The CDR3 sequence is CASSPWGNTEAFF. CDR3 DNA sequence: TGTGCCAGCAGCCCTTGGGGGAACACTGAAGCTTTCTTT.

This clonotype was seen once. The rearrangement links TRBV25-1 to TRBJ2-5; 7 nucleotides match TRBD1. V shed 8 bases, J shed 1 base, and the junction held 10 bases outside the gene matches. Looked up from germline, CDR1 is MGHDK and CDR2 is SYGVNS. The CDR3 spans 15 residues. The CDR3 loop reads CASGPPGQLQETQYF. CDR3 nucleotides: TGTGCCAGCGGACCCCCGGGACAGCTCCAAGAGACCCAGTACTTC.

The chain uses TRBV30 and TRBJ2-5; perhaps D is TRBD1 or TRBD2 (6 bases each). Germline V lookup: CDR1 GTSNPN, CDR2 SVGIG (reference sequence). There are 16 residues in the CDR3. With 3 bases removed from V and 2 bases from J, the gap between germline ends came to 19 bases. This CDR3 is CAWSDSPGGTQETQYF. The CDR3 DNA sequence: TGTGCCTGGAGCGACTCCCCCGGAGGGACACAAGAGACCCAGTACTTC.

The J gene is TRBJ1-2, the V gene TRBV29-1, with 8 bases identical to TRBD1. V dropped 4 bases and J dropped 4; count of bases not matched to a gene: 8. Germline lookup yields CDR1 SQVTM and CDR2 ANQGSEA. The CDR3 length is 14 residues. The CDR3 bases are TGCAGCGTTGGGGAGCAGGGGGCTGGCTATGGCTACACCTTC. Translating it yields CSVGEQGAGYGYTF.

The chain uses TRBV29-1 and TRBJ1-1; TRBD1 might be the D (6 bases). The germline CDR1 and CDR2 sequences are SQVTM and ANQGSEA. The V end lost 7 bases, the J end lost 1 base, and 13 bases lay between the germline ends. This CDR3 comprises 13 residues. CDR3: CSANRDWNTEAFF. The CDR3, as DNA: TGCAGCGCCAACAGGGACTGGAACACTGAAGCTTTCTTT.

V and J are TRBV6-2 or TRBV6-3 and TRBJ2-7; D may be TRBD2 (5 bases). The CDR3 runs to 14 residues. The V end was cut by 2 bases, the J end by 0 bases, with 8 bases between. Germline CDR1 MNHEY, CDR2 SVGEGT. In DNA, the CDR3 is TGTGCCAGCAGTTACCCGGGAAGCTCCTACGAGCAGTACTTC. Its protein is CASSYPGSSYEQYF.

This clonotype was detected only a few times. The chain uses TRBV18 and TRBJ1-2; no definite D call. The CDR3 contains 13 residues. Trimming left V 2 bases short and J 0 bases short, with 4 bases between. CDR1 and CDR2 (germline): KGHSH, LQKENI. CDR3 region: CASSPDTNYGYTF. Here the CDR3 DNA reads TGTGCCAGCTCACCAGACACTAACTATGGCTACACCTTC.

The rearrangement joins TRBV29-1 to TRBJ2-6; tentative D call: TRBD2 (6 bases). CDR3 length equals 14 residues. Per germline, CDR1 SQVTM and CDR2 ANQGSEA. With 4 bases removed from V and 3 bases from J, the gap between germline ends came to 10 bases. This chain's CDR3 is CSVAGSGGANVLTF. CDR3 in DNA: TGCAGCGTTGCCGGGAGTGGTGGGGCCAACGTCCTGACTTTC.

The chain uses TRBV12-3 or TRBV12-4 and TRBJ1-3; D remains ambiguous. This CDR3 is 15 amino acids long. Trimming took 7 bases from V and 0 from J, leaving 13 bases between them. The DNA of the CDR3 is TGTGCCAGCACCACACCTGGGAGCTCTGGAAACACCATATATTTT. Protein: CASTTPGSSGNTIYF.

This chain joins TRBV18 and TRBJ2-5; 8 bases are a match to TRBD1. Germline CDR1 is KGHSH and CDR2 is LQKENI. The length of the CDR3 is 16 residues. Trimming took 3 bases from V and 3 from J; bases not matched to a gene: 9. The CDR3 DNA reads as TGTGCCAGCTCACCCCTCCCCCAACAGGGGGAAGAGACCCAGTACTTC. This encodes CASSPLPQQGEETQYF.

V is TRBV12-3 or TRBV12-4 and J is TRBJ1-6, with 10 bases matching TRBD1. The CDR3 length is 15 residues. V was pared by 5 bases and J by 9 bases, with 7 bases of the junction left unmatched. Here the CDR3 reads CASSPPGTGVSPLHF. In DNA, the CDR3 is TGTGCCAGCAGTCCTCCCGGGACAGGGGTTTCACCCCTCCACTTT.